This TCR beta chain came from a study of blood T cell repertoires in COVID-19 (dated by TCRdb to the early 2020s). Context from the whole study: The collaborator samples originated in the United States, Italy and Spain and spanned the acute and convalescent phases of COVID-19. The prospective study material was composed of cDNA or gDNA derived from T cells, B-cell-depleted T cells, or PBMCs. Subjects who had been exposed to COVID-19, were actively infected with it, or had recovered from it provided the deeply sampled blood TCRbeta repertoires that made up the dataset. The repertoires were released in a freely available public database meant as a resource for research on the immune response to SARS-CoV-2. Samples came from the ongoing ImmuneRACE study (first 160 participants) plus 1,254 subjects from 6 global collaborators. The sample metadata nearly always contained a de-identified subject ID, COVID-19 status, age in years and sex. Where HLA class I and class II types were available, the types were taken from metadata supplied by the sample provider, not from assay-based typing. Study-wide conclusions, independent of this receptor: How much clinical and demographic metadata was included differed by source and by participant, and the metadata was provided uncurated.

CDR1 SGHDN and CDR2 FVKESK were looked up in the germline V gene. From the cysteine through the phenylalanine, the CDR3 covers 16 amino acids. Just the 48-base CDR3 DNA is kept, in frame starting at base 1. V is pruned by 4 bases and J by 5 bases, leaving 13 bases of the junction without a gene match. Each collaborating institution followed its own protocols to collect whole blood in K2EDTA tubes. For TCRbeta analysis, collaborators shipped samples in one of three forms: frozen whole blood, isolated PBMCs, or DNA extracted from either of those sample types. The immunoSEQ Assay, a bias-controlled multiplex PCR, was used to amplify TCRbeta CDR3 regions from genomic DNA. The original methods were these. The number of nucleated cells in each sample was estimated by amplification of reference gene primers within the assay. To quantify the absolute abundance of each unique TCRbeta CDR3 rearrangement, sequence reads were collapsed and filtered. For each sample, productive Simpson clonality was calculated as the square root of Simpson's diversity index across productive rearrangements. As stored in TCRdb, this immuneACCESS dataset retains in-frame rearrangements with V and J assigned. A fraction of the clones does not appear; measured against another copy, unresolved V genes explain less than half of the discrepancy, and the remainder lacks a known reason. That table is the source of V, J and clone size, and D and trimming were worked out from the DNA. The sample records about 490,000 clones, 75% to 90% of which are singletons. The ten largest clones take up about 3.2% of the sample.

Comment on this clone: Its antigen is unknown. Qualities for individual bases were not recorded, and no much larger clone is one base off.

Material: peripheral blood. The chain uses TRBV14 and TRBJ2-5; TRBD2 lines up with 7 middle nucleotides. This receptor was obtained from a human donor in a cohort sampled during active COVID-19. The CDR3 in this case is CASSPTGLGLGETQYF. Read as DNA, the sequence is TGTGCCAGCAGCCCCACCGGACTAGGGTTAGGGGAGACCCAGTACTTC.